Presented here are 17 T cell receptor beta chains from one specimen sequenced in a study of T cells in Graves' hyperthyroidism and ophthalmopathy. RNA transcripts served as the template for amplifying TCR beta CDR3 regions. Researchers ran a first-round RT-PCR on the TCR CDR3 using the HTBI primer set. TCRdb itself ran the multiplex PCR reads through MiXCR, one entry per CDR3 protein. The data show around 420,000 distinct CDR3 sequences, around a sixth seen once. Input material: blood. Every receptor here comes from a woman between 18 and 29 years old with Graves' hyperthyroidism.

This clonotype was observed at least ten times. The V gene is TRBV2, the J gene TRBJ1-4, with 8 bases that match TRBD1. Germline CDR1 reads SNHLY; CDR2 reads FYNNEI. V shed 7 bases and J 2 bases; nucleotides not matched to a gene: 3. There are 14 residues in the CDR3. The CDR3 sequence is CASNNRGTNEKLFF. Here the CDR3 DNA reads TGTGCCAGCAACAACAGGGGGACTAATGAAAAACTGTTTTTT.

V usage is TRBV7-8 and J usage is TRBJ1-2; no firm D call. Trimming removed 3 bases at V and 6 bases at J, with 17 bases between. This CDR3 has 15 residues. Germline values: CDR1 SGHVS, CDR2 FQNEAQ. The CDR3: CASSFLGPNGHGYTF. The CDR3 nucleotides read TGTGCCAGCAGCTTCCTAGGGCCTAATGGGCATGGCTACACCTTC.

This clonotype occurred a few times. A read error may account for a junction end that differs from germline. V and J are TRBV7-3 and TRBJ2-3; TRBD1 is a possible D gene (5 bases). Germline V lookup: CDR1 SGHTA, CDR2 FQGTGA. The CDR3 has 16 amino acids. The CDR3 region is CTSSLGVGPGGDTQYF. The CDR3 region has the DNA TGTACCAGCAGCTTAGGGGTGGGGCCAGGTGGTGATACGCAGTATTTT.

This clonotype was counted ten times or more. The chain uses TRBV5-6 and TRBJ1-5; no reliable D call. The CDR3 totals 15 residues. Deletions cut 4 bases from V and 0 bases from J, with 11 bases between. CDR1 and CDR2 from the germline V gene are SGHDT and YYEEEE. CDR3 sequence reads: CASSPWTDSNQPQHF. In nucleotides, the CDR3 is TGTGCCAGCAGCCCCTGGACTGATAGCAATCAGCCCCAGCATTTT.

Note on this clonotype: A read error is possible here, since a much larger clone lies one base away. The conserved closing phenylalanine or tryptophan is absent in this CDR3, likely reflecting a read error. This sequence joins TRBV5-1 and TRBJ2-7; 8 nucleotides match TRBD1. The J segment lost 3 bases and the V segment lost 2 bases, leaving 10 bases of the junction unmatched. CDR3 length equals 16 residues. Germline V gene lookup returns CDR1 SGHRS and CDR2 YFSETQ. In DNA form, the CDR3 reads TGCGCCAGCAGCTTTTCGGCGACAGGGGATCGCTACGAGCAGTACCTC. Its protein product is CASSFSATGDRYEQYL.

There are many counts of this clonotype. The chain couples TRBV24-1 to TRBJ1-1, with D maybe TRBD1 (5 bases). V lost 3 bases and J lost 4, with 8 bases in between. This CDR3 contains 13 residues. Germline CDR1 and CDR2: KGHDR and SFDVKD. The CDR3, as DNA: TGTGCCACCAGTGATCAGGGTCGCACTGAAGCTTTCTTT. It translates to CATSDQGRTEAFF.

This clonotype came up a few times. This chain joins TRBV6-1 and TRBJ2-1; D is undetermined. This CDR3 spans 11 amino acids. CDR1 and CDR2 (germline): MNHNS, SASEGT. V was cut by 1 base and J by 15 bases, with 10 bases left in between. The CDR3 nucleotides are TGTGCCAGCAGTGAAGGAGGCCCTGGGTTCTTC. It encodes CASSEGGPGFF.

The table lists this clonotype with many counts. V and J are TRBV7-2 and TRBJ2-5; 8 positions agree with TRBD2. V was pared by 5 bases and J by 2 bases, with 4 bases of the junction left unmatched. Germline V lookup: CDR1 SGHTA, CDR2 FQGNSA. The CDR3 contains 14 residues. CDR3 sequence (DNA): TGTGCCAGCAGCAGACTAGCGCAGCAAGAGACCCAGTACTTC. The encoded protein is CASSRLAQQETQYF.

This clonotype was counted many times. This chain links TRBV2 with TRBJ1-1; no clear D gene. Germline assignment: CDR1 SNHLY and CDR2 FYNNEI. This CDR3 is built from 14 residues. With 2 bases removed from V and 8 bases from J, the gap between germline ends came to 15 bases. The CDR3 DNA follows: TGTGCCAGCAGTGAATGGCCGGGTGTCCAGGAAGCTTTCTTT. Encoded protein: CASSEWPGVQEAFF.

The table lists this clonotype with a few counts. The chain is built from TRBV12-3 or TRBV12-4 and TRBJ1-5, with TRBD1 matching 8 bases. V gave up 6 bases and J gave up 4 bases; unmatched junction bases: 8. The CDR3 runs to 15 residues. The CDR3 DNA reads TGTGCCAGCAGCCGAATCACAGGGGGGAATCAGCCCCAGCATTTT. Residues: CASSRITGGNQPQHF.

This clonotype was counted a few times. The chain recombines TRBV20-1 with TRBJ1-5; TRBD1 matches at 9 bases. The germline V gene encodes CDR1 DFQATT and CDR2 SNEGSKA (reference sequence). Trimming cost V 4 bases and J 6 bases; bases outside gene matches: 7. CDR3 length: 14 amino acids. The CDR3 sequence: CSATGQGIGQPQHF. Written as DNA, the CDR3 is TGCAGTGCTACGGGACAGGGAATCGGTCAGCCCCAGCATTTT.

This clonotype was counted ten times or more. V gene TRBV20-1 combines with J gene TRBJ2-2; 9 bases agree with TRBD1. J was trimmed by 6 bases and V by 0 bases; bases with no gene match: 5. CDR3 length: 15 residues. In germline, CDR1 is DFQATT, CDR2 SNEGSKA (reference sequence). CDR3 DNA: TGCAGTGCTAGAGAACGACAGGGGGACGCCGGGGAGCTGTTTTTT. As protein: CSARERQGDAGELFF.

This clonotype was counted a few times. This chain connects TRBV7-3 to TRBJ2-1, with D unclear. CDR3 length equals 15 residues. Trimming took 6 bases from V and 5 from J, leaving 17 bases between them. CDR1 and CDR2 from the germline V gene are SGHTA and FQGTGA. The CDR3 region is CASRPTGSLNNEQFF. The DNA of the CDR3 is TGTGCCAGCAGGCCCACCGGGTCCCTGAACAATGAGCAGTTCTTC.

This clonotype was counted many times. The chain couples TRBV2 to TRBJ2-5, with no clear D. Germline CDR1 reads SNHLY; CDR2 reads FYNNEI. CDR3 length: 13 amino acids. V lost 3 bases, J lost 7 bases, and 12 bases lay in between. DNA for the CDR3: TGTGCCAGCAGTGACGCCAGCAAAGGGACCCAGTACTTC. Protein sequence: CASSDASKGTQYF. Full variable domain (rest looked up from reference TRBV2 and TRBJ2-5): EPEVTQTPSHQVTQMGQEVILRCVPISNHLYFYWYRQILGQKVEFLVSFYNNEISEKSEIFDDQFSVERPDGSNFTLKIRSTKLEDSAMYFCASSDASKGTQYFGPGTRLLVL.

The genes are TRBV29-1 and TRBJ2-1; 7 positions agree with TRBD2. V lost 3 bases and J lost 4; bases outside the gene matches: 9. CDR3 length equals 15 residues. Germline V lookup: CDR1 SQVTM, CDR2 ANQGSEA. The CDR3 sequence: CSVEGRSGVYNEQFF. In DNA form, the CDR3 reads TGCAGCGTTGAGGGGAGGAGCGGGGTTTACAATGAGCAGTTCTTC.

The rearrangement links TRBV7-2 to TRBJ2-3, with TRBD2 matching over 8 bases. The junction had 10 bases not matched to a gene; V was cut back by 5 bases and J by 0 bases. The CDR3 is 17 residues long. Germline V lookup: CDR1 SGHTA, CDR2 FQGNSA. The CDR3 DNA follows: TGTGCCAGCAGCCCGGGGGGGGCCAGGGGCAGCACAGATACGCAGTATTTT. Its protein is CASSPGGARGSTDTQYF.

This clonotype came up many times. The chain uses TRBV6-1 and TRBJ1-4; 7 bases agree with TRBD1. Germline V gives CDR1 MNHNS, CDR2 SASEGT. After removal of 5 bases from V and 6 bases from J, the junction contained 3 bases not matched to a gene. The CDR3 sequence is 13 residues long. The CDR3 DNA sequence: TGTGCCAGCAGTTTTGGACAGGATGAAAAACTGTTTTTT. This encodes CASSFGQDEKLFF.